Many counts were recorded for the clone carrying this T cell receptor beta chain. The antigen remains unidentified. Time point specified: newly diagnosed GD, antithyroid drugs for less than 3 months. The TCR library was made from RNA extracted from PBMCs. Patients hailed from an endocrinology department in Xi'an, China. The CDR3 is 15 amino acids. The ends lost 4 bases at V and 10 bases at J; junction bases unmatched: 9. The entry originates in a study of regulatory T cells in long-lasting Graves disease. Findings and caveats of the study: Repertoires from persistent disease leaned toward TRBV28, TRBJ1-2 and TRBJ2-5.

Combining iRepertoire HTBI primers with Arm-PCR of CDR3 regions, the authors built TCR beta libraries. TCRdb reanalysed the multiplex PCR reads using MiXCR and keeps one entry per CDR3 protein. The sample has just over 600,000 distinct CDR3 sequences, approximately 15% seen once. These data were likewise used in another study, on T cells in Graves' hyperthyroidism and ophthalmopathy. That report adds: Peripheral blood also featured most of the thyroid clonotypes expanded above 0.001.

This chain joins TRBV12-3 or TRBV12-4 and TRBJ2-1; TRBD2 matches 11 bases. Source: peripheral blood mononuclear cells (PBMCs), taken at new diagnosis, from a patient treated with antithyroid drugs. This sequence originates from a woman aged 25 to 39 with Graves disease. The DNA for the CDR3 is TGTGCCAGCAGTTCCCAACTAGCGGGAGCAGGGGAGCAGTTCTTC. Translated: CASSSQLAGAGEQFF.